This T cell receptor (beta chain) was obtained from a study of cytomegalovirus exposure and HLA in healthy donors. PCR employed 60 Vbeta and 13 Jbeta primers. The assay was immunoSEQ multiplex PCR, and TCRdb's table has in-frame clones only and misses some. The sample contains about 140,000 clones, about three quarters of which appear only once. Trimming removed 5 bases at V and 0 bases at J, with 16 bases between. Looked up from germline, CDR1 is ENHRY and CDR2 is SYGVKD. The CDR3 covers 16 residues. The chain recombines TRBV10-3 with TRBJ1-2; the D gene is possibly TRBD1 (6 bases). The sequencing sample was made of PBMCs. The source of this sequence is a woman in her 40s in good health and CMV-seronegative. CDR3 region: CAISLVQGSSNYGYTF. CDR3 in DNA: TGTGCCATCAGTCTTGTACAGGGTTCCTCTAACTATGGCTACACCTTC.